A few counts support the clone carrying this T cell receptor beta chain. Its antigen is undetermined. This entry comes from a study of cytomegalovirus exposure and HLA in healthy donors. Study findings and constraints: Productive rates of about 87% or about 30% were seen for most TCR beta V segments in an earlier analysis. In a later analysis, at a false discovery rate of 0.05, over 15,000 TCR beta sequences were associated with HLA alleles. As a later analysis revealed, most CMV-associated TCR beta chains appeared HLA-restricted. Highest at DRB1 and lowest at HLA-C, TCR association rates differed among HLA loci in a later analysis.

Primers: 60 Vbeta forward and 13 Jbeta reverse. The table came from immunoSEQ multiplex PCR; TCRdb's copy has only in-frame clones and leaves some out. The profile shows under 250,000 clones, about four fifths of them singletons. The sequencing sample was made of PBMCs. The source of this sequence is a man between 40 and 49 years old in good health and CMV-seropositive.

CDR3 DNA sequence: TGCGCCAGCAGTGACAAAATGAACACTGAAGCTTTCTTT. Translating it yields CASSDKMNTEAFF. The V gene is TRBV10-1, the J gene TRBJ1-1; D remains unclear. Per the germline V gene, CDR1 is WNHNN and CDR2 is SYGVQD (reference sequence). The CDR3 is 13 amino acids. The V end lost 3 bases, the J end lost 0 bases, and 5 bases lay between the germline ends.